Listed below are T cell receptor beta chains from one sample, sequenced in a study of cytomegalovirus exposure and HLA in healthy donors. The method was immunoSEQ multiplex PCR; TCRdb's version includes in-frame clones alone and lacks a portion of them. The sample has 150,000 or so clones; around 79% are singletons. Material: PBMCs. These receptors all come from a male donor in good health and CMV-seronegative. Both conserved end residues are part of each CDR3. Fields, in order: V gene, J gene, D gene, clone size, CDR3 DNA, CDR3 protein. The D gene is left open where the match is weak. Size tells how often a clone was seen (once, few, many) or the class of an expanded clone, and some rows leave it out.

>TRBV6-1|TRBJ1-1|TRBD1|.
TGTGCCAGCAGTAGGGACAGGGGGAGGGAAGCTTTCTTT
CASSRDRGREAFF
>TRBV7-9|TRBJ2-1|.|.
TGTGCCAGCAGCTTAAGCGGTAGCTCCTACAATGAGCAGTTCTTC
CASSLSGSSYNEQFF
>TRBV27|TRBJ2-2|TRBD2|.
TGTGCCAGCACCCCAGGGCGGGAGTTGGCCGGGGAGCTGTTTTTT
CASTPGRELAGELFF
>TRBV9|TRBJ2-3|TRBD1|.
TGTGCCAGCAGCCAAACAGGGGCGACGTTGGGAGATACGCAGTATTTT
CASSQTGATLGDTQYF
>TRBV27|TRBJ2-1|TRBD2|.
TGTGCCAGCAGTCCAAGGGGGACTAGCGGCTACAATGAGCAGTTCTTC
CASSPRGTSGYNEQFF
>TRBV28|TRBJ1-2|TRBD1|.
TGTGCCAGCCACCTGAACGGACAGGGCCAAAGTGGCTACACCTTC
CASHLNGQGQSGYTF
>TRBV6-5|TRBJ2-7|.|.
TGTGCCAGCAGTTACGGGGCAGGGGAGATATCCTACGAGCAGTACTTC
CASSYGAGEISYEQYF
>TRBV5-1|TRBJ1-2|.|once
TGCGCCAGCAGCCCCCTGTGGGGCCAGGCTTGGGGCTACACCTTC
CASSPLWGQAWGYTF
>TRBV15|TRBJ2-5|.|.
TGTGCCACCAGCCCCCGGCCAACTAGTAATGAGGAGACCCAGTACTTC
CATSPRPTSNEETQYF
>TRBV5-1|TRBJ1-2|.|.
TGCGCCAGCAGCTTGGGGGACATTAACTATGGCTACACCTTC
CASSLGDINYGYTF
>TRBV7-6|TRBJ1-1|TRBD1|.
TGTGCCAGCAGCTTAGGACAGGGGGAGGAGGGCACTGAAGCTTTCTTT
CASSLGQGEEGTEAFF
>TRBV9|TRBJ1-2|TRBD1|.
TGTGCCAGCAGCGCCGGTCAGGGGGCTGGGTATGGCTACACCTTC
CASSAGQGAGYGYTF
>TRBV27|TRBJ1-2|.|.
TGTGCCAGCAGCCTGGGGGGAACGTCTGGCTACACCTTC
CASSLGGTSGYTF
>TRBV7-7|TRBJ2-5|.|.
TGTGCTAGCAGCCCCTCGGTACAAGAGACCCAGTACTTC
CASSPSVQETQYF
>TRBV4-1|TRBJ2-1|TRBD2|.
TGCGCCAGCAGCCAAGAAGCAACTAGCGGGAGTCGCTCCTACAATGAGCAGTTCTTC
CASSQEATSGSRSYNEQFF
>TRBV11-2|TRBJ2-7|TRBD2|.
TGTGCCAGCAGCCGCAAGACTAGCGGGGGGGAGTACTTC
CASSRKTSGGEYF
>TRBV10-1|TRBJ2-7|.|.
TGCGCCAGTTTGACAGTATTCTCCTACGAGCAGTACTTC
CASLTVFSYEQYF
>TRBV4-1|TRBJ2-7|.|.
TGCGCCAGCAGCCAAGATCAGGGGAGCTCCTACGAGCAGTACTTC
CASSQDQGSSYEQYF
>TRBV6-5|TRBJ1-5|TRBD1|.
TGTGCCAGCAGTTACTCCGGGACAGGGTATCAGCCCCAGCATTTT
CASSYSGTGYQPQHF
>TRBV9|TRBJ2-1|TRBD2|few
TGTGCCAGCAGCGTAGTGGCGGGGGGCCGGGTTGAGCAGTTCTTC
CASSVVAGGRVEQFF
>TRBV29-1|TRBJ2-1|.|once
TGCAGCGTTGACCTAAGCTCCTACAATGAGCAGTTCTTC
CSVDLSSYNEQFF
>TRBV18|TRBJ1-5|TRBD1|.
TGTGCCAGCTCCCCAACAGGGGGGGACCAGCCCCAGCATTTT
CASSPTGGDQPQHF
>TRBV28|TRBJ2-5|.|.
TGTGCCAGCAGTTTAGCGGGTTACCAAGAGACCCAGTACTTC
CASSLAGYQETQYF
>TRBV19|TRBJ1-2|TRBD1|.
TGTGCCAGTAGTTTGACAGGGCAAGGCTACACCTTC
CASSLTGQGYTF
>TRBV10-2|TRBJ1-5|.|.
TGCGCCATCGGACAGAGCAATCAGCCCCAGCATTTT
CAIGQSNQPQHF
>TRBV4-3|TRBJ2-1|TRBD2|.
TGCGCCAGCAGCCAAAATTTACTAGCGGGGGGCCAGGCGTTCTTC
CASSQNLLAGGQAFF
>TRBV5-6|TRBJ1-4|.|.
TGTGCCAGCAGCTTGGCAGGGCAGGGCACCAGCAGACTGTTTTTT
CASSLAGQGTSRLFF
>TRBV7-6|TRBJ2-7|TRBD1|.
TGTGCCAGCAGTTCGGGACAGAGCTACGAGCAGTACTTC
CASSSGQSYEQYF
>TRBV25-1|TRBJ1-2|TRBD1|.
TGTGCCAGCACCACAGGGGCGGGCGGCTACACCTTC
CASTTGAGGYTF
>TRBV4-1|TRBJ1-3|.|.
TGCGCCAGCAGCCAGGCAGGGTCGGGAAACACCATATATTTT
CASSQAGSGNTIYF
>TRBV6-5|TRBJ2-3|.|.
TGTGCCAGCTTCGACTATTCACGGAGTGATACGCAGTATTTT
CASFDYSRSDTQYF
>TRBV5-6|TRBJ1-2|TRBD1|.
TGTGCCAGCAGCTTGGGGTGGACAGGTACTAACTATGGCTACACCTTC
CASSLGWTGTNYGYTF
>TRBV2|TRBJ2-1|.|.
TGTGCCAGCACAGTAACAGGGCGAGGGGAGCAGTTCTTC
CASTVTGRGEQFF
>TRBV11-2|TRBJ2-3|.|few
TGTGCCAGCAGCTTAGCCGCAGATACGCAGTATTTT
CASSLAADTQYF
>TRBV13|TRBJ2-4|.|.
TGTGCCAGCAGCCCGCGGGGCAGCGATCCCAAAAACATTCAGTACTTC
CASSPRGSDPKNIQYF
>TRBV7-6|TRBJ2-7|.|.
TGTGCCAGCAGCTTAGTCGTCGGGTCCTACGTGCAGTACTTC
CASSLVVGSYVQYF
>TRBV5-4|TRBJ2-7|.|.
TGTGCCAGCAGCCCCACGTCGGGTAGCGCGAGGAGGCAGTACTTC
CASSPTSGSARRQYF
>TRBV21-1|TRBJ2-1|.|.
TGTGCCAGCAGCAAAGCTTGGGAGGCCGAGGGCAATGAGCAGTTCTTC
CASSKAWEAEGNEQFF
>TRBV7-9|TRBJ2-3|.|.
TGTGCCAGCAGCGCAGACACAAATACGCAGTATTTT
CASSADTNTQYF
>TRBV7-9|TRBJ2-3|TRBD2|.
TGTGCCAGCAGCTTAGGAACTAGCGCGATGGGGGATACGCAGTATTTT
CASSLGTSAMGDTQYF
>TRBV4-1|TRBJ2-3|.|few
TGCGCCAGCAGCCAATTTGGTTCTTTGGGGACTGCAGATACGCAGTATTTT
CASSQFGSLGTADTQYF
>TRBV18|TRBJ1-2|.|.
TGTGCCAGCTCCCCCTCGGGACTTACTAACTATGGCTACACCTTC
CASSPSGLTNYGYTF
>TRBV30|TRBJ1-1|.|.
TGTGCCTGGAGGCCCGGGGGGACGAACACTGAAGCTTTCTTT
CAWRPGGTNTEAFF
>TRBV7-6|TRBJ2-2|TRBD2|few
TGTGCCAGCAGCTTCCGGCAGGGAGGGACCGGGGAGCTGTTTTTT
CASSFRQGGTGELFF
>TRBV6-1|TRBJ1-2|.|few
TGTGCCAGCAGTTCCACTCGGGACTCCTATGGCTACACCTTC
CASSSTRDSYGYTF
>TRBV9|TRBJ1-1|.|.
TGTGCCAGCAACGGACACCCGAACACTGAAGCTTTCTTT
CASNGHPNTEAFF